This T cell receptor beta chain was sequenced for a study of radiotherapy plus CTLA-4 blockade in lung cancer. About the study: Patients showed objective responses in about 20% of cases and disease control in roughly 31%. General study results and limits: TCR clones originating in tumors grew in number in blood after radiotherapy plus ipilimumab.

Libraries were prepared by immunoSEQ multiplex PCR; TCRdb keeps only in-frame clonotypes and omits some of them. The sample lists 60,000 to 65,000 clones; around three quarters were seen once. In the case of this clone: Antigen specificity is unknown.

Lung cancer patients with chemo-refractory metastatic non-small-cell disease were given focal radiation plus CTLA-4 blockade with ipilimumab. V dropped 0 bases and J dropped 4 bases, with 7 bases sitting between them. Germline V gene sequence: CDR1 MNHEY, CDR2 SMNVEV (reference sequence). This CDR3 has 14 amino acids. The V gene is TRBV27, the J gene TRBJ2-1; D gene ambiguous. The sequence was obtained from a human donor with non-small cell lung cancer who had a complete response to radiotherapy plus ipilimumab. The starting material was peripheral blood, obtained from a patient treated with radiotherapy plus ipilimumab. The CDR3 loop is CASSLSVVYNEQFF. The CDR3, as DNA: TGTGCCAGCAGTTTATCTGTGGTTTACAATGAGCAGTTCTTC.